This is a list of T cell receptor beta chains from one sample in a study of siplizumab effects on memory and regulatory T cells. The data were produced by immunoSEQ multiplex PCR, yet TCRdb's version contains in-frame clones alone and is incomplete. Of around 77,000 clones in the sample, around 90% were seen once. Sequencing was done on a sample of CD8+ T cells sorted from blood. Receptors originate from a human donor in good health. Each CDR3 is given with its conserved first and last residue. D genes are given only for firm matches. Not all rows give a size; the values are once, few, many and, for expanded clones, a class.

size	V	J	D	CDR3	DNA
NA	TRBV4-1	TRBJ2-2	TRBD1	CASSQRTGGTGELFF	TGCGCCAGCAGCCAACGGACAGGGGGGACCGGGGAGCTGTTTTTT
NA	TRBV7-9	TRBJ2-3	NA	CASHTDTQYF	TGTGCCAGCCACACAGATACGCAGTATTTT
NA	TRBV2	TRBJ1-1	NA	CASSDRVSGQAFF	TGTGCCAGCAGCGATCGGGTGTCAGGTCAAGCTTTCTTT
NA	TRBV27	TRBJ2-5	TRBD2	CASSLAGGTETQYF	TGTGCCAGCAGTTTAGCGGGGGGCACAGAGACCCAGTACTTC
NA	TRBV11-2	TRBJ2-7	TRBD1	CASSFGTGGIEQYF	TGTGCCAGCAGCTTTGGGACAGGGGGGATCGAGCAGTACTTC
NA	TRBV19	TRBJ1-2	NA	CASSQVEGSVYGYTF	TGTGCCAGTAGCCAAGTTGAGGGGTCTGTCTATGGCTACACCTTC
NA	TRBV27	TRBJ2-1	TRBD2	CASTAAGLAGNNEQFF	TGTGCCAGCACCGCCGCCGGGCTAGCGGGTAACAATGAGCAGTTCTTC
NA	TRBV4-1	TRBJ2-7	NA	CASSPELTGSEQYF	TGCGCCAGCAGCCCCGAACTTACAGGGTCCGAGCAGTACTTC
NA	TRBV11-3	TRBJ2-1	NA	CASSLWGRGNEQFF	TGTGCCAGCAGCTTGTGGGGGAGGGGGAATGAGCAGTTCTTC
once	TRBV19	TRBJ1-1	NA	CASSIGIGTEAFF	TGTGCCAGTAGTATCGGGATAGGCACTGAAGCTTTCTTT
NA	TRBV19	TRBJ1-1	NA	CASSILAGWTEAFF	TGTGCCAGTAGTATTTTGGCAGGGTGGACTGAAGCTTTCTTT
NA	TRBV5-1	TRBJ2-3	NA	CASSVLDFSTDTQYF	TGCGCCAGCAGCGTACTCGATTTTAGCACAGATACGCAGTATTTT
few	TRBV4-1	TRBJ2-5	TRBD2	CASSQDRGGPETQYF	TGCGCCAGCAGCCAAGATCGCGGGGGGCCAGAGACCCAGTACTTC
NA	TRBV27	TRBJ1-2	NA	CASSFSGASLGYTF	TGTGCCAGCAGTTTTTCGGGGGCATCCTTGGGCTACACCTTC
NA	TRBV2	TRBJ1-5	NA	CASSDGDYYQPQHF	TGTGCCAGCAGTGACGGGGATTACTATCAGCCCCAGCATTTT
NA	TRBV27	TRBJ2-3	TRBD2	CASSFLAGVTDTQYF	TGTGCCAGCAGTTTTCTAGCGGGGGTCACAGATACGCAGTATTTT
NA	TRBV19	TRBJ2-3	TRBD1	CASSSGDRGYTDTQYF	TGTGCCAGTAGTTCCGGGGACAGGGGGTACACAGATACGCAGTATTTT
NA	TRBV7-9	TRBJ1-5	TRBD1	CASSRQGHQPQHF	TGTGCCAGCAGCCGACAGGGTCATCAGCCCCAGCATTTT
NA	TRBV18	TRBJ1-1	TRBD1	CASSPIQGAGDTEAFF	TGTGCCAGCTCACCAATCCAGGGGGCCGGGGACACTGAAGCTTTCTTT
NA	TRBV5-1	TRBJ2-1	NA	CASSIWGTRTLNEQFF	TGCGCCAGCAGCATTTGGGGCACTAGGACTTTGAATGAGCAGTTCTTC
NA	TRBV2	TRBJ1-1	NA	CASSANTEAFF	TGTGCCAGCAGTGCGAACACTGAAGCTTTCTTT
NA	TRBV18	TRBJ2-7	NA	CASSPTDRAYEQYF	TGTGCCAGCTCACCTACCGACCGTGCCTACGAGCAGTACTTC
NA	TRBV5-1	TRBJ1-3	NA	CASSLGPTGNTIYF	TGCGCCAGCAGCTTAGGACCCACTGGAAACACCATATATTTT
NA	TRBV6-1	TRBJ2-7	NA	CATNRPVYEQYF	TGTGCCACAAATCGGCCAGTCTACGAGCAGTACTTC
NA	TRBV29-1	TRBJ2-2	TRBD1	CSVIGKDRGDGTGELFF	TGCAGCGTTATAGGAAAGGACAGGGGCGATGGCACCGGGGAGCTGTTTTTT
NA	TRBV4-1	TRBJ2-3	TRBD1	CASSQEGIGTGDTDTQYF	TGCGCCAGCAGCCAAGAAGGGATCGGGACAGGGGACACAGATACGCAGTATTTT